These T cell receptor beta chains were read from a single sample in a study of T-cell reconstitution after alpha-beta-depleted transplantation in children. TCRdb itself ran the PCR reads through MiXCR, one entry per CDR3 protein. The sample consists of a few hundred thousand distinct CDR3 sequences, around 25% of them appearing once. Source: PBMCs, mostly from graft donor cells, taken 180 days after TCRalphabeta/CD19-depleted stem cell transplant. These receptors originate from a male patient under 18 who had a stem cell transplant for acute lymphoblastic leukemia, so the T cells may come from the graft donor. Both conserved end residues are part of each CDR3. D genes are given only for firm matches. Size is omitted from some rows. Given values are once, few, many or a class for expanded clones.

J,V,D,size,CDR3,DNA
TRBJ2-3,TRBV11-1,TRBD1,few,CASSLSTGTGEKGDTQYF,TGTGCCAGCAGCTTAAGCACCGGGACAGGGGAAAAGGGAGATACGCAGTATTTT
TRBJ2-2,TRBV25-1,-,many,CASSEPNTGELFF,TGTGCCAGCAGTGAACCGAACACCGGGGAGCTGTTTTTT
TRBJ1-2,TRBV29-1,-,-,CSVEVMRLDGYTF,TGCAGCGTTGAAGTCATGCGGTTAGATGGCTACACCTTC
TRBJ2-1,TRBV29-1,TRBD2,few,CSVEGSGTSGTRRYNEQFF,TGCAGCGTTGAGGGCTCCGGGACTAGCGGGACCCGTCGCTACAATGAGCAGTTCTTC
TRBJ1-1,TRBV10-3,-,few,CAISDWTAVNTEAFF,TGTGCCATCAGTGATTGGACCGCCGTGAACACTGAAGCTTTCTTT
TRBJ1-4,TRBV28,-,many,CASSPRDGSRNEKLFF,TGTGCCAGCAGCCCGAGAGACGGGTCCCGAAATGAAAAACTGTTTTTT
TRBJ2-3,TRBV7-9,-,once,CASSFPWDGRSTDTQYF,TGTGCCAGCAGCTTCCCCTGGGACGGGAGAAGCACAGATACGCAGTATTTT
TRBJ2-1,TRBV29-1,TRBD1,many,CSVETRQGYEQFF,TGCAGCGTTGAAACCCGACAGGGGTACGAGCAGTTCTTC
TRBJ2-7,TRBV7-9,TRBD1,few,CASSLRTGNYEQYF,TGTGCCAGCAGCCTTAGGACAGGAAACTACGAGCAGTACTTC
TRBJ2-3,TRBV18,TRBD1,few,CASSPPGTGFPDTQYF,TGTGCCAGCTCACCACCCGGGACAGGGTTCCCAGATACGCAGTATTTT
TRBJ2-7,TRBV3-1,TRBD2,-,CASSQDGSGVYEQYF,TGTGCCAGCAGCCAAGATGGAAGCGGGGTCTACGAGCAGTACTTC
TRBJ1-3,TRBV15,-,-,CATSRDPGNTIYF,TGTGCCACCAGCAGAGATCCCGGAAACACCATATATTTT
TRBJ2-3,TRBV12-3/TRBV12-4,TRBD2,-,CASSYLAGRLTDTQYF,TGTGCCAGCAGTTACCTAGCGGGTAGACTCACAGATACGCAGTATTTT
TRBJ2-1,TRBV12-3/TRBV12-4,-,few,CASTTIGNAFVYNEQFF,TGTGCCAGCACAACGATCGGTAATGCATTCGTATACAATGAGCAGTTCTTC
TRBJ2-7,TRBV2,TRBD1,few,CALQGAGYEQYF,TGTGCCTTACAGGGGGCGGGATACGAGCAGTACTTC
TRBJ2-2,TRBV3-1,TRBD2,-,CASSQDLVLAFRELFF,TGTGCCAGCAGCCAAGATCTTGTACTAGCGTTCAGGGAGCTGTTTTTT
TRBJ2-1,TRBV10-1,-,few,CASSRVRTPSSYNEQFF,TGCGCCAGCAGTAGGGTCCGGACACCGAGCTCCTACAATGAGCAGTTCTTC
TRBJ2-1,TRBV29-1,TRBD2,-,CSVDLAGLAETMEQFF,TGCAGCGTTGATCTAGCGGGACTAGCGGAGACCATGGAGCAGTTCTTC
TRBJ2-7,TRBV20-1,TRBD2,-,CSAPPIGLAGDEQYF,TGCAGTGCCCCGCCCATAGGACTAGCGGGAGACGAGCAGTACTTC
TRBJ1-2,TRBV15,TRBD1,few,CATSSPGQANYGYTF,TGTGCCACCAGCAGCCCCGGACAGGCCAACTATGGCTACACCTTC
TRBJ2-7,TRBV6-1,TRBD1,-,CASRRPGTGTYEQYF,TGTGCCAGCAGGCGACCCGGGACAGGGACCTACGAGCAGTACTTC
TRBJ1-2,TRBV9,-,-,CASSVDPGQPYGYTF,TGTGCCAGCAGCGTAGACCCGGGACAACCCTATGGCTACACCTTC
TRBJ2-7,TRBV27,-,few,CASSLWAGAIEQYF,TGTGCCAGCAGTTTATGGGCAGGGGCTATCGAGCAGTACTTC
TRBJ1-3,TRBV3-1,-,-,CASTPGWENTIYF,TGTGCCAGCACACCCGGATGGGAAAACACCATATATTTT
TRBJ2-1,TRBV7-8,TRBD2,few,CASSLVLAGRNEQFF,TGTGCCAGCAGCTTAGTTCTAGCGGGCCGCAATGAGCAGTTCTTC
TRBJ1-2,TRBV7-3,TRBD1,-,CASSLDRAQSYTF,TGTGCCAGCAGCTTGGACAGGGCTCAAAGCTACACCTTC
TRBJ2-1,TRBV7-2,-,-,CASSARRASYNEQFF,TGTGCCAGCAGCGCCAGACGAGCCTCCTACAATGAGCAGTTCTTC
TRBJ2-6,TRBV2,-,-,CASTGGASGANVLTF,TGTGCCAGCACGGGGGGCGCCTCTGGGGCCAACGTCCTGACTTTC
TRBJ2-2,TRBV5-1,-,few,CASSLPGTGAGELFF,TGCGCCAGCAGCTTGCCGGGCACGGGGGCCGGGGAGCTGTTTTTT
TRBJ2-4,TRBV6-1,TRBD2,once,CASSLGETWGGKNIQYF,TGTGCCAGCAGCCTAGGGGAAACTTGGGGGGGCAAAAACATTCAGTACTTC
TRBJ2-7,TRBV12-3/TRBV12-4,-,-,CASSSMDVYEQYF,TGTGCCAGCAGCTCAATGGACGTCTACGAGCAGTACTTC
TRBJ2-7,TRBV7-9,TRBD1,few,CASSKGQGGYEQYF,TGTGCCAGCAGCAAAGGACAGGGGGGGTACGAGCAGTACTTC
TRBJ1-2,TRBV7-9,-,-,CASSLAGLSF,TGTGCCAGCAGCTTAGCGGGTTTATCGTTC
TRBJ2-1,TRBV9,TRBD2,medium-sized,CASSGGLAGGDDDNEQFF,TGTGCCAGCAGCGGGGGACTAGCGGGGGGTGATGACGACAATGAGCAGTTCTTC
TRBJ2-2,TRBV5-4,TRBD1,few,CASSYPTGDDTGELFF,TGTGCCAGCAGCTATCCGACAGGGGACGACACCGGGGAGCTGTTTTTT
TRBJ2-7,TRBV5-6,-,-,CASSLEAGWTYEQYF,TGTGCCAGCAGCTTGGAGGCAGGGTGGACCTACGAGCAGTACTTC
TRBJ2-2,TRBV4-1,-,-,CASSPPRVPGELFF,TGCGCCAGCAGCCCCCCTCGCGTGCCCGGGGAGCTGTTTTTT
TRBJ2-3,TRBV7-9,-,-,CASTPAGSGYTDTQYF,TGTGCCAGCACTCCGGCGGGTAGCGGATACACAGATACGCAGTATTTT
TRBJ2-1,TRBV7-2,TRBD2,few,CASSLVLALRYNEQFF,TGTGCCAGCAGCTTAGTACTAGCGCTACGCTACAATGAGCAGTTCTTC
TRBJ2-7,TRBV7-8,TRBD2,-,CASSASGRTREQYF,TGTGCCAGCAGCGCCAGCGGGAGGACTCGAGAGCAGTACTTC
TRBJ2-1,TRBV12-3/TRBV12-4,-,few,CASSPVTASYNEQFF,TGTGCCAGCAGTCCCGTGACAGCGTCCTACAATGAGCAGTTCTTC
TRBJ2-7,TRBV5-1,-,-,CASSFTARGYEQYF,TGCGCCAGCAGCTTTACCGCGAGGGGCTACGAGCAGTACTTC
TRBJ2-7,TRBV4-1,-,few,CASSRQGESYEQYF,TGCGCCAGCAGCCGGCAGGGAGAGTCCTACGAGCAGTACTTC
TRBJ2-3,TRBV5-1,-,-,CASSLAMSRTDTQYF,TGCGCCAGCAGCTTGGCCATGTCCCGCACAGATACGCAGTATTTT
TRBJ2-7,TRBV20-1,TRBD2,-,CSASGLAGDEQYF,TGCAGTGCTTCCGGACTAGCGGGAGACGAGCAGTACTTC
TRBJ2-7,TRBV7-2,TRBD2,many,CASSLEGSGSYEQYF,TGTGCCAGCAGCTTAGAGGGTAGCGGGAGCTACGAGCAGTACTTC
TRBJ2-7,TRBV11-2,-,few,CASSRGYRGEQYF,TGTGCCAGCAGCCGGGGGTACAGGGGCGAGCAGTACTTC
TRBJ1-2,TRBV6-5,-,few,CASSYSTANYGYTF,TGTGCCAGCAGTTACTCGACAGCTAACTATGGCTACACCTTC
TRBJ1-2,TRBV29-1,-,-,CSARAGTNYGYTF,TGCAGCGCACGTGCCGGGACGAACTATGGCTACACCTTC
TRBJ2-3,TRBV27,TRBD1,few,CASSLTTRGDTQYF,TGTGCCAGCAGCCTAACCACCAGGGGGGATACGCAGTATTTT
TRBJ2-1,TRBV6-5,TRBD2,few,CASKQLAEQFF,TGTGCCAGCAAGCAACTAGCGGAGCAGTTCTTC
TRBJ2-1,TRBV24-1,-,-,CATMSSYNEQFF,TGTGCCACCATGAGCTCCTACAATGAGCAGTTCTTC
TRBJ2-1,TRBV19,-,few,CASSRGRTLAGDEQFF,TGTGCCAGTAGCCGAGGCAGGACCTTGGCCGGGGATGAGCAGTTCTTC
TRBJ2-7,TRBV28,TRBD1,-,CASSFRGQGEQYF,TGTGCCAGCAGTTTTAGGGGGCAGGGAGAGCAGTACTTC